This TCR beta chain was sequenced in a study of T cells in women clearing cervical HPV infection. Background on the study: Women with histologically confirmed HPV16-related CIN3 or worse, 2 with invasive cancer, served as cases.

About this clone: The read comes to an end 3 residues before the CDR3 does, leaving the germline J gene to fill in the end.

The CDR3 length is 11 residues. The germline CDR1 and CDR2 sequences are ENHRY and SYGVKD. V lost 6 bases and J lost 3, with 4 bases in between. Profiled with immunoSEQ multiplex PCR; TCRdb holds only in-frame clones, not every one. This sample's table reports around 31,000 clones. The sequence was obtained from a woman aged 18 to 69 with a cervical HPV16 infection that either progressed to CIN3+ or cleared (not recorded which). The sample comprised blood buffy coat. This chain links TRBV10-3 with TRBJ2-3; no reliable D call. CDR3 DNA, as far as it was read: TGTGCCATCAGACTAACAGATACG. This encodes CAIRLTDT. The CDR3 in full is CAIRLTDTQYF.